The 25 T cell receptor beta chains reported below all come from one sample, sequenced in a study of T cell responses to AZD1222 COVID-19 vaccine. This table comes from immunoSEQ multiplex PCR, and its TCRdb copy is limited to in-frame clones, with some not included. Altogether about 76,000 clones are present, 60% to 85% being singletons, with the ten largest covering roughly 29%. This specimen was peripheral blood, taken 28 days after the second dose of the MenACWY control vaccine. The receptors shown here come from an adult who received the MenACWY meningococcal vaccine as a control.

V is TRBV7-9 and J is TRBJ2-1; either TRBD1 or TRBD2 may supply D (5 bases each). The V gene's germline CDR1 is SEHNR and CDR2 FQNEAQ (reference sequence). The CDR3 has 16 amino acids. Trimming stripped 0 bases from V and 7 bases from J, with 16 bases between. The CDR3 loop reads CASSLAAQGRWNEQFF. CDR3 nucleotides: TGTGCCAGCAGCTTAGCGGCCCAGGGACGGTGGAATGAGCAGTTCTTC. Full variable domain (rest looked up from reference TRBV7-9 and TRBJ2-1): DTGVSQNPRHKITKRGQNVTFRCDPISEHNRLYWYRQTLGQGPEFLTYFQNEAQLEKSRLLSDRFSAERPKGSFSTLEIQRTEQGDSAMYLCASSLAAQGRWNEQFFGPGTRLTVL.

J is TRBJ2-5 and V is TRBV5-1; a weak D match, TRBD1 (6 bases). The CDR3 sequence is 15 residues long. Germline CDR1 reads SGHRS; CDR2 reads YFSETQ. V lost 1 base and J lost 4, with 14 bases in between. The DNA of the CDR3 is TGCGCCAGCAGCTTGATTACAGGGCAGGGAGAGACCCAGTACTTC. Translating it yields CASSLITGQGETQYF.

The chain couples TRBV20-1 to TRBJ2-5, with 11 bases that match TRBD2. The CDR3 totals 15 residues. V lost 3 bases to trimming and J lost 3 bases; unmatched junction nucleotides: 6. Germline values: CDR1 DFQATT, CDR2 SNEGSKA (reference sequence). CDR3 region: CSASPLSGREETQYF. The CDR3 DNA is TGCAGTGCTAGTCCTCTTAGCGGGAGGGAAGAGACCCAGTACTTC.

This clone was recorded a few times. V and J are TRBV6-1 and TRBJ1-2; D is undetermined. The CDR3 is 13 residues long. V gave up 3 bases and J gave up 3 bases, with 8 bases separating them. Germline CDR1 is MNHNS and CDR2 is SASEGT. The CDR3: CASSDRIYYGYTF. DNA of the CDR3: TGTGCCAGCAGTGACAGGATCTACTATGGCTACACCTTC.

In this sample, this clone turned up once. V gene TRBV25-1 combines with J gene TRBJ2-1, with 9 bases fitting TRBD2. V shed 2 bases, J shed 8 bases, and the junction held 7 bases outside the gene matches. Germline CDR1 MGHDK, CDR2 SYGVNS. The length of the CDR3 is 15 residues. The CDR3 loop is CASSEAISGSHEQFF. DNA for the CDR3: TGTGCCAGCAGTGAAGCGATTAGCGGGAGTCATGAGCAGTTCTTC.

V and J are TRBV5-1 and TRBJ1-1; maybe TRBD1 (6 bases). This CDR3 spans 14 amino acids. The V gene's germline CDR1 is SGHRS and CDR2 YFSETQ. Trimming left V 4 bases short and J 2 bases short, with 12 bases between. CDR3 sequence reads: CASSLRQANTEAFF. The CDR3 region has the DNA TGCGCCAGCAGCCTCCGACAGGCCAACACTGAAGCTTTCTTT. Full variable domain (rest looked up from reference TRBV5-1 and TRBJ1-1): KAGVTQTPRYLIKTRGQQVTLSCSPISGHRSVSWYQQTPGQGLQFLFEYFSETQRNKGNFPGRFSGRQFSNSRSEMNVSTLELGDSALYLCASSLRQANTEAFFGQGTRLTVV.

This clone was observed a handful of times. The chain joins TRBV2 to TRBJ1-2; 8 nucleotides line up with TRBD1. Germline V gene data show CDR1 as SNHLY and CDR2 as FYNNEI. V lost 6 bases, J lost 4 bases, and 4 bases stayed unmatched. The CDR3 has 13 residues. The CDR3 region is CASRGQVGYGYTF. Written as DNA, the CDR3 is TGTGCCAGCAGGGGACAGGTCGGCTATGGCTACACCTTC.

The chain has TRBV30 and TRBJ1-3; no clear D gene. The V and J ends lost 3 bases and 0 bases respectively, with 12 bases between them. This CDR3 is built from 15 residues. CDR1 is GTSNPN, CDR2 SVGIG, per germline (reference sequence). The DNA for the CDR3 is TGTGCCTGGAGCGTAGGGATCCGCTCTGGAAACACCATATATTTT. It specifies CAWSVGIRSGNTIYF.

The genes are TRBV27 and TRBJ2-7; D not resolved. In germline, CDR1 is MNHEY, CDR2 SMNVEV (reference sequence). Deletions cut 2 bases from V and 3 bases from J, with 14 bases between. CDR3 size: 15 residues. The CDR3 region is CASSLGVTAVYEQYF. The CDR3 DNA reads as TGTGCCAGCAGTTTAGGTGTAACTGCCGTCTACGAGCAGTACTTC.

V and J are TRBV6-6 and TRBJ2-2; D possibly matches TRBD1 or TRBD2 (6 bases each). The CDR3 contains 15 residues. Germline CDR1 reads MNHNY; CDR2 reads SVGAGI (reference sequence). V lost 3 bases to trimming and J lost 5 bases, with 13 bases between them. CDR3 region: CASSYRGEGTGELFF. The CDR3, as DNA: TGTGCCAGCAGTTATAGGGGGGAAGGGACCGGGGAGCTGTTTTTT.

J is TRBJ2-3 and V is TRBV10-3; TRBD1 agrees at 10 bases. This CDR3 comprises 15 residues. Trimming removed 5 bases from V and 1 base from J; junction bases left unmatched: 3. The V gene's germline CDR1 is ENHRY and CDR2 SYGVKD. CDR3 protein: CAISTTGGRTDTQYF. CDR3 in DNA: TGTGCCATCAGTACGACAGGGGGCCGCACAGATACGCAGTATTTT.

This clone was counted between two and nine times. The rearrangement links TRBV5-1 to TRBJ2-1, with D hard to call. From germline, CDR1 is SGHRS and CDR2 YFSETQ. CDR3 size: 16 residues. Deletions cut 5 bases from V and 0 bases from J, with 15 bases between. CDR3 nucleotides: TGCGCCAGCAGTCCACAGACGTCGAGCTCCTACAATGAGCAGTTCTTC. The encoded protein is CASSPQTSSSYNEQFF.

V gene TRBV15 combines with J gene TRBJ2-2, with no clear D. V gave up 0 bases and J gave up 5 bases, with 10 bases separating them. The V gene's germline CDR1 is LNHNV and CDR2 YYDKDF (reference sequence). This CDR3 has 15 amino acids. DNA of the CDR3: TGTGCCACCAGCAGAGATCTTAGGATGACCGGGGAGCTGTTTTTT. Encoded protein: CATSRDLRMTGELFF.

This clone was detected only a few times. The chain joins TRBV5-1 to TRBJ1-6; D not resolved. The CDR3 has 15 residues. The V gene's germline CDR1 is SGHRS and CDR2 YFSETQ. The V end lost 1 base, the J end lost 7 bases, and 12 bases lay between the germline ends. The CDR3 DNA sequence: TGCGCCAGCAGCTTGTCGGGCGGAGAAAATTCACCCCTCCACTTT. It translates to CASSLSGGENSPLHF. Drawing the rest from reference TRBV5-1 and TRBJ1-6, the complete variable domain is KAGVTQTPRYLIKTRGQQVTLSCSPISGHRSVSWYQQTPGQGLQFLFEYFSETQRNKGNFPGRFSGRQFSNSRSEMNVSTLELGDSALYLCASSLSGGENSPLHFGNGTRLTVT.

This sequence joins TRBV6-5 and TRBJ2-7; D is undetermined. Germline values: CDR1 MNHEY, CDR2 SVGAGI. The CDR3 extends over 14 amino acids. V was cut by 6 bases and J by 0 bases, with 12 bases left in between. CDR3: CASRPRHYSYEQYF. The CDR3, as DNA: TGTGCCAGCAGACCTAGACATTACTCCTACGAGCAGTACTTC.

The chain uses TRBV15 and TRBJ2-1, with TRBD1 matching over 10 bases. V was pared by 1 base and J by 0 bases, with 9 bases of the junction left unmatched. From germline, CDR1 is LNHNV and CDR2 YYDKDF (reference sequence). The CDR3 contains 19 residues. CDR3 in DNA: TGTGCCACCAGCAGAGTACTGGGACAGGGGTCGAGCTCCTACAATGAGCAGTTCTTC. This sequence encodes CATSRVLGQGSSSYNEQFF.

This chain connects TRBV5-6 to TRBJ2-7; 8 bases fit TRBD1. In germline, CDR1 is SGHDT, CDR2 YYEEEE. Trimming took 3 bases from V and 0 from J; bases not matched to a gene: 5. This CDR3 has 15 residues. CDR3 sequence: CASSSGTGFSYEQYF. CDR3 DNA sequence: TGTGCCAGCAGCTCCGGGACAGGCTTCTCCTACGAGCAGTACTTC.

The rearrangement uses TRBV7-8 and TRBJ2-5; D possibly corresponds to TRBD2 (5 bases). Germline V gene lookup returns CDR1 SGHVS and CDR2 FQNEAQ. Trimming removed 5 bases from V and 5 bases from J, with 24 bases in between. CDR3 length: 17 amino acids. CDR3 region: CASSLRPRGRGEETQYF. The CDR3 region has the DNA TGTGCCAGCAGCCTCAGGCCCCGAGGTCGGGGTGAGGAGACCCAGTACTTC.

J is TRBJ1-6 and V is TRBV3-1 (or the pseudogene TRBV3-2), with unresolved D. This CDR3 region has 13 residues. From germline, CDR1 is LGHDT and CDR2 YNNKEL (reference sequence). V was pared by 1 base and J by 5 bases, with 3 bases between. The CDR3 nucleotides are TGTGCCAGCAGCCAAGTAGATAATTCACCCCTCCACTTT. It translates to CASSQVDNSPLHF.

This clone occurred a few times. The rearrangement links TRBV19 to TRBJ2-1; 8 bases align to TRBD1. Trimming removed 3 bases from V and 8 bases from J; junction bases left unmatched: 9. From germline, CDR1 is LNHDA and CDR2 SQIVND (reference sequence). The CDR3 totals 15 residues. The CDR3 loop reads CASSIISEDRDEQFF. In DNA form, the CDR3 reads TGTGCCAGTAGTATCATTTCCGAGGACAGGGATGAGCAGTTCTTC.

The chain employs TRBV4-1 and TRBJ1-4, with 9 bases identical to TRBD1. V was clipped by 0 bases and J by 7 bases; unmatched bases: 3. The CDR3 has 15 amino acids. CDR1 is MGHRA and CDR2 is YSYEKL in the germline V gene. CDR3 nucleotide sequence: TGCGCCAGCAGCCAAGATAACAGGGGGCGTGAAAAACTGTTTTTT. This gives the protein CASSQDNRGREKLFF.

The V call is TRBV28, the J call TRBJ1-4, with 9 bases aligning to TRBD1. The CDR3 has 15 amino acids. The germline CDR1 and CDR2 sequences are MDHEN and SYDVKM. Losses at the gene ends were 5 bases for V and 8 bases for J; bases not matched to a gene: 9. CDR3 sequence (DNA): TGTGCCAGCAGTCGACCGGGACAGGGAGCCGAAAAACTGTTTTTT. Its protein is CASSRPGQGAEKLFF.

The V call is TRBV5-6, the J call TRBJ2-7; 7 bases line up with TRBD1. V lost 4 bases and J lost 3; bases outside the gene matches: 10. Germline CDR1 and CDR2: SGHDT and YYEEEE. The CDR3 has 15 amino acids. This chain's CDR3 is CASSTRQGESYEQYF. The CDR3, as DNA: TGTGCCAGCAGCACAAGACAGGGAGAAAGCTACGAGCAGTACTTC.

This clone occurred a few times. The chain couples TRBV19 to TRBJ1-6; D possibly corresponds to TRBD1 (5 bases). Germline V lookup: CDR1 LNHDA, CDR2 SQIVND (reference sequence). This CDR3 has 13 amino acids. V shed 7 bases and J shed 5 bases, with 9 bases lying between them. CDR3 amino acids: CASTGGDNSPLHF. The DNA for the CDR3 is TGTGCCAGTACCGGGGGGGATAATTCACCCCTCCACTTT.

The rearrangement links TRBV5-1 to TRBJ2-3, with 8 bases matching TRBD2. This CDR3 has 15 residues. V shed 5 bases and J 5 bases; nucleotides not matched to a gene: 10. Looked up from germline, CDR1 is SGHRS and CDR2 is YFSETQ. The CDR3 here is CASSRSGSKGDTQYF. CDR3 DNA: TGCGCCAGCAGTCGAAGCGGGAGCAAAGGAGATACGCAGTATTTT. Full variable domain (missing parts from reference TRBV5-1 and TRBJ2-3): KAGVTQTPRYLIKTRGQQVTLSCSPISGHRSVSWYQQTPGQGLQFLFEYFSETQRNKGNFPGRFSGRQFSNSRSEMNVSTLELGDSALYLCASSRSGSKGDTQYFGPGTRLTVL.